One sample yielded the 30 T cell receptor beta chains listed below, sequenced in a study of OX40 agonist ivuxolimab in advanced cancers. Clones were read by immunoSEQ multiplex PCR, and TCRdb kept only the in-frame ones, dropping some. Of about 62,000 clones listed, about 85% were seen once; the top ten hold over 3.5%. This specimen was CD4+ or CD8+ T cells sorted from blood, taken in a trial of the OX40 agonist ivuxolimab. The receptor set was obtained from an adult with an advanced solid tumor such as melanoma, head and neck, liver or kidney cancer.

This clone was recorded once. The chain joins TRBV11-2 to TRBJ1-1; D is undetermined. The CDR3 loop spans 12 amino acids. V was clipped by 4 bases and J by 8 bases, with 11 bases between them. Germline loops: CDR1 SGHAT, CDR2 FQNNGV. The CDR3 DNA sequence: TGTGCCAGCAGCTACTGGGGAAGGGAAGCTTTCTTT. This gives the protein CASSYWGREAFF.

This chain joins TRBV7-8 and TRBJ2-7; D not certain. CDR3 length equals 13 residues. The germline V and J ends were trimmed by 5 bases and 3 bases, with 11 bases remaining between them. Germline CDR1 and CDR2: SGHVS and FQNEAQ. CDR3 in amino acids: CASSPSAVYEQYF. The CDR3 bases are TGTGCCAGCAGCCCCTCGGCAGTCTACGAGCAGTACTTC.

This clone was observed once. The chain carries TRBV7-3 and TRBJ1-1; D gene uncertain. CDR3 length: 14 residues. Trimming stripped 2 bases from V and 1 base from J, with 8 bases between. CDR1 and CDR2 from the germline V gene are SGHTA and FQGTGA. The CDR3 nucleotides are TGTGCCAGCAGCTTAGGCAGCCGGAACACTGAAGCTTTCTTT. The encoded protein is CASSLGSRNTEAFF.

The J gene is TRBJ2-5, the V gene TRBV5-1; 11 bases are a match to TRBD2. The CDR3 spans 15 residues. The junction had 14 bases not matched to a gene; V was cut back by 2 bases and J by 14 bases. Germline V gene data show CDR1 as SGHRS and CDR2 as YFSETQ. In nucleotides, the CDR3 is TGCGCCAGCAGCTTCGGTGGGACTAGCGGACTCCAGATCTACTTC. Protein product: CASSFGGTSGLQIYF.

This sequence joins TRBV11-1 and TRBJ2-7, with TRBD1 matching 10 bases. This CDR3 is built from 16 residues. Trimming at V came to 4 bases and at J to 2 bases, leaving 8 bases not matched to a gene. Germline V gene data show CDR1 as SGHAT and CDR2 as FQDESV (reference sequence). This chain's CDR3 is CASSSGTGEYPYEQYF. As DNA, the CDR3 is TGTGCCAGCAGCTCAGGGACAGGGGAATACCCCTACGAGCAGTACTTC.

The rearrangement links TRBV29-1 to TRBJ2-3; TRBD2 matches at 14 bases. CDR3 length: 15 residues. The V gene's germline CDR1 is SQVTM and CDR2 ANQGSEA. The junction had 5 bases not matched to a gene; V was cut back by 8 bases and J by 1 base. CDR3: CSTTSGGAGTDTQYF. Written as DNA, the CDR3 is TGCAGCACGACTAGCGGGGGGGCGGGCACAGATACGCAGTATTTT.

The chain employs TRBV7-2 and TRBJ1-1; no clear D. Germline loops: CDR1 SGHTA, CDR2 FQGNSA. Trimming stripped 7 bases from V and 5 bases from J, with 14 bases between. The CDR3 contains 13 residues. CDR3 DNA: TGTGCCAGCACCCTGACCTGGGGAACTGAAGCTTTCTTT. This codes for CASTLTWGTEAFF.

This clone showed up just once. The rearrangement joins TRBV19 to TRBJ1-5; TRBD1 might be the D (5 bases). The ends were cut back, 3 bases at V and 2 bases at J, with 14 bases in the middle. The CDR3 runs to 16 residues. In germline, CDR1 is LNHDA, CDR2 SQIVND (reference sequence). This CDR3 reads CASSIVSRAGNQPQHF. For the CDR3, the DNA is TGTGCCAGTAGTATCGTTTCCAGGGCTGGCAATCAGCCCCAGCATTTT.

The genes are TRBV7-2 and TRBJ2-7, with a weak D call TRBD1 (6 bases). CDR1 and CDR2 (germline): SGHTA, FQGNSA. The CDR3 runs to 14 residues. Trimming left V 5 bases short and J 3 bases short, with 14 bases between. As DNA, the CDR3 is TGTGCCAGCAGCCCGCGACAGGTAGACTACGAGCAGTACTTC. This encodes CASSPRQVDYEQYF.

The V gene is TRBV7-9, the J gene TRBJ2-1; D might be TRBD2 (5 bases). Trimming stripped 3 bases from V and 6 bases from J, with 15 bases between. Germline V gives CDR1 SEHNR, CDR2 FQNEAQ (reference sequence). The CDR3 has 15 residues. CDR3 sequence: CASSFEGSPINEQFF. DNA of the CDR3: TGTGCCAGCAGCTTTGAGGGATCGCCTATCAATGAGCAGTTCTTC.

The chain couples TRBV19 to TRBJ2-7; TRBD1 agrees at 7 bases. Trimming took 6 bases from V and 4 from J; bases not matched to a gene: 0. Germline V gene sequence: CDR1 LNHDA, CDR2 SQIVND (reference sequence). There are 11 residues in the CDR3. The CDR3 loop is CASRQGYEQYF. The CDR3 bases are TGTGCCAGTAGACAGGGGTACGAGCAGTACTTC.

The J gene is TRBJ1-1, the V gene TRBV18; TRBD1 agrees at 10 bases. The CDR3 is 14 amino acids. V lost 4 bases and J lost 5; bases outside the gene matches: 4. CDR1 is KGHSH and CDR2 is LQKENI in the germline V gene. The CDR3 loop reads CASSLGQGETEAFF. The CDR3 coding sequence is TGTGCCAGCTCACTAGGACAGGGGGAAACTGAAGCTTTCTTT.

The chain has TRBV9 and TRBJ2-1, with D tentatively TRBD1 (5 bases). The CDR3 length is 13 residues. Germline CDR1 reads SGDLS; CDR2 reads YYNGEE. V dropped 3 bases and J dropped 7 bases, with 11 bases sitting between them. The CDR3 coding sequence is TGTGCCAGCAGCGGGGGCGTGCGGAATGAGCAGTTCTTC. The encoded protein is CASSGGVRNEQFF.

This chain links TRBV18 with TRBJ2-5; D gene uncertain. V was clipped by 5 bases and J by 2 bases, with 9 bases between them. The CDR3 covers 13 residues. Per germline, CDR1 KGHSH and CDR2 LQKENI. The CDR3 DNA reads TGTGCCAGCTCATGGACGGAGCAAGAGACCCAGTACTTC. The encoded protein is CASSWTEQETQYF.

The V and J genes are TRBV2 and TRBJ2-1, with D unclear. The CDR3 runs 12 residues. V was clipped by 4 bases and J by 8 bases, with 9 bases between them. Germline V gene data show CDR1 as SNHLY and CDR2 as FYNNEI. The CDR3 sequence: CASSASIHEQFF. DNA for the CDR3: TGTGCCAGCAGTGCTTCGATCCATGAGCAGTTCTTC.

The chain uses TRBV30 and TRBJ2-1; 9 nucleotides match TRBD2. In germline, CDR1 is GTSNPN, CDR2 SVGIG (reference sequence). This CDR3 comprises 15 residues. Trimming cost V 2 bases and J 4 bases; bases outside gene matches: 6. The CDR3 loop is CAWSRGSGSYNEQFF. DNA of the CDR3: TGTGCCTGGAGTCGAGGTAGCGGGAGTTACAATGAGCAGTTCTTC.

The chain carries TRBV10-3 and TRBJ1-2; maybe TRBD1 (5 bases). This CDR3 is built from 14 residues. CDR1 ENHRY and CDR2 SYGVKD come from the germline V gene. V was pared by 6 bases and J by 0 bases, with 11 bases between. Here the CDR3 DNA reads TGTGCCATCAGATCGGACACTACTAACTATGGCTACACCTTC. Translation gives CAIRSDTTNYGYTF.

The chain is built from TRBV28 and TRBJ2-1; D call uncertain. This CDR3 has 13 residues. V dropped 5 bases and J dropped 14 bases, with 19 bases sitting between them. CDR1 is MDHEN and CDR2 is SYDVKM in the germline V gene. In DNA form, the CDR3 reads TGTGCCAGCAGTCCTCCTAGGCCCCTTGGGAAGTTCTTC. Its translation: CASSPPRPLGKFF.

The chain couples TRBV19 to TRBJ1-2, with 7 bases lining up with TRBD1. V lost 7 bases and J lost 5; bases outside the gene matches: 7. The germline V gene has CDR1 LNHDA and CDR2 SQIVND (reference sequence). This CDR3 has 13 residues. The CDR3 coding sequence is TGTGCCAGTACACCGGGACAGTGGTATGGCTACACCTTC. It translates to CASTPGQWYGYTF.

This chain connects TRBV27 to TRBJ2-3, with 12 nucleotides matching TRBD2. The V gene's germline CDR1 is MNHEY and CDR2 SMNVEV (reference sequence). This CDR3 region has 17 residues. With V trimmed by 5 bases and J by 3 bases, 9 bases remained unmatched. The CDR3 reads CASSTPRTSGVTDTQYF. The DNA of the CDR3 is TGTGCCAGCAGTACCCCAAGGACTAGCGGGGTTACAGATACGCAGTATTTT.

The chain recombines TRBV7-3 with TRBJ2-3; 7 nucleotides agree with TRBD1. With 5 bases clipped from V and 3 bases from J, the junction kept 5 bases outside the gene matches. There are 14 residues in the CDR3. The germline V gene has CDR1 SGHTA and CDR2 FQGTGA. The CDR3 loop reads CASSVRGSTDTQYF. CDR3 nucleotides: TGTGCCAGCAGCGTCAGGGGGAGTACAGATACGCAGTATTTT. Together with reference TRBV7-3 and TRBJ2-3, the CDR3 gives the full variable domain: GAGVSQTPSNKVTEKGKYVELRCDPISGHTALYWYRQSLGQGPEFLIYFQGTGAADDSGLPNDRFFAVRPEGSVSTLKIQRTERGDSAVYLCASSVRGSTDTQYFGPGTRLTVL.

The chain combines TRBV6-6 with TRBJ1-2; tentative D call: TRBD1 (6 bases). CDR1 is MNHNY, CDR2 SVGAGI, per germline (reference sequence). V was shortened by 5 bases and J by 2 bases, with 12 bases between the two germline ends. This CDR3 has 14 amino acids. CDR3 loop: CASSLPGVNYGYTF. CDR3 nucleotides: TGTGCCAGCAGTCTCCCAGGGGTAAACTATGGCTACACCTTC.

The CDR3 coding sequence is TGTGCCAGCAGCAGACGGACTAGCGGGAGGTCGTCCTACGAGCAGTACTTC. It codes for CASSRRTSGRSSYEQYF. The chain couples TRBV11-1 to TRBJ2-7; 14 nucleotides align to TRBD2. The CDR3 extends over 17 amino acids. Germline V gene lookup returns CDR1 SGHAT and CDR2 FQDESV (reference sequence). Trimming at V came to 5 bases and at J to 1 base, leaving 7 bases not matched to a gene.

This clone was counted a single time. The chain is built from TRBV14 and TRBJ2-7; the match to TRBD2 covers 11 bases. Germline CDR1 reads SGHDN; CDR2 reads FVKESK. The CDR3 totals 15 residues. V dropped 4 bases and J dropped 7; count of bases not matched to a gene: 9. The CDR3 DNA sequence: TGTGCCAGCAGCCCTAGGACTAGCGGGTATGGTGAGCAGTACTTC. This sequence encodes CASSPRTSGYGEQYF.

CDR3 residues: CASSLAFPGGSGELFF. For the CDR3, the DNA is TGTGCCAGCAGCTTAGCGTTCCCGGGAGGGTCCGGGGAGCTGTTTTTT. The chain combines TRBV7-2 with TRBJ2-2; 8 bases align to TRBD2. The trim removed 0 bases at V and 6 bases at J, leaving 6 bases unmatched. This CDR3 has 16 residues. Germline V gene lookup returns CDR1 SGHTA and CDR2 FQGNSA. Full variable domain (remainder filled in from reference TRBV7-2 and TRBJ2-2): GAGVSQSPSNKVTEKGKDVELRCDPISGHTALYWYRQSLGQGLEFLIYFQGNSAPDKSGLPSDRFSAERTGGSVSTLTIQRTQQEDSAVYLCASSLAFPGGSGELFFGEGSRLTVL.

The chain combines TRBV5-5 with TRBJ1-4, with TRBD1 as a possible D gene (5 bases). There are 15 residues in the CDR3. V dropped 3 bases and J dropped 8 bases, with 17 bases sitting between them. The V gene's germline CDR1 is SGHKS and CDR2 YYEKEE (reference sequence). In nucleotides, the CDR3 is TGTGCCAGCAGCTATGCCCCAGGGAGGAGCGAAAAACTGTTTTTT. Translating gives CASSYAPGRSEKLFF.

The chain has TRBV2 and TRBJ1-2; D unresolved. Germline lookup yields CDR1 SNHLY and CDR2 FYNNEI. The CDR3 is 13 residues long. Trimming left V 6 bases short and J 2 bases short, with 10 bases between. This CDR3 reads CASSPQDNYGYTF. The CDR3, as DNA: TGTGCCAGCAGCCCTCAGGACAACTATGGCTACACCTTC.

V is TRBV6-6 and J is TRBJ2-3, with 8 bases aligning to TRBD1. After removal of 8 bases from V and 6 bases from J, the junction contained 16 bases not matched to a gene. The CDR3 covers 16 residues. Per the germline V gene, CDR1 is MNHNY and CDR2 is SVGAGI (reference sequence). The CDR3 DNA sequence: TGTGCCAGCTATAAGGCCCGACAGGGGCTGGGTGATACGCAGTATTTT. Translation: CASYKARQGLGDTQYF.

V usage is TRBV2 and J usage is TRBJ1-4; 7 bases agree with TRBD1. The V gene's germline CDR1 is SNHLY and CDR2 FYNNEI. V lost 7 bases, J lost 5 bases, and 7 bases stayed unmatched. This CDR3 spans 14 amino acids. The CDR3 sequence is CASKIQGQNEKLFF. For the CDR3, the DNA is TGTGCCAGCAAGATCCAGGGACAGAATGAAAAACTGTTTTTT.

The rearrangement uses TRBV4-1 and TRBJ2-1; 7 bases are a match to TRBD1. V lost 5 bases, J lost 0 bases, and 7 bases stayed unmatched. Germline V CDR1 and CDR2: MGHRA, YSYEKL. This CDR3 has 16 residues. For the CDR3, the DNA is TGCGCCAGCAGCGCCGCAGGGGGAAGCTCCTACAATGAGCAGTTCTTC. It yields the protein CASSAAGGSSYNEQFF.